The clone carrying this T cell receptor beta chain was picked up a small number of times. The entry originates in a study of blood T cell repertoires in COVID-19. Study-level information: Material from acute and convalescent COVID-19 was sourced from the United States, Italy and Spain. PBMCs, B-cell-depleted T cells, or T cells were the source of the cDNA or gDNA that made up the material.

The protocol was immunoSEQ multiplex PCR, while the TCRdb copy is restricted to in-frame clones and leaves out a portion. The sample consists of some 93,000 clones, around four fifths of them appearing once. This clonotype was obtained from a man aged 70 or older with acute or convalescent COVID-19. The sample taken for sequencing was peripheral blood.

The CDR3 coding sequence is TGTGCCAGTAGTCCGGGACAACTATTCTATGGCTACACCTTC. Translating it yields CASSPGQLFYGYTF. The rearrangement joins TRBV19 to TRBJ1-2, with D maybe TRBD1 (6 bases). Germline V lookup: CDR1 LNHDA, CDR2 SQIVND (reference sequence). The CDR3 spans 14 residues. Trimming left V 5 bases short and J 4 bases short, with 14 bases between.